One and the same sample provided the 9 T cell receptor beta chains below, sequenced in a study of cytomegalovirus exposure and HLA in healthy donors (TCRdb year 2017). Library preparation used the immunoSEQ multiplex PCR assay. For the multiplex PCR, a mixture combining 60 forward primers for TCR Vbeta segments and 13 reverse primers for TCR Jbeta segments was used. As stored in TCRdb, this immuneACCESS dataset retains in-frame rearrangements with V and J assigned. A fraction of the clones does not appear; measured against another copy, unresolved V genes explain less than half of the discrepancy, and the remainder lacks a known reason. This sample comprises around 150,000 clones, 60% to 80% of them detected only once. In total, the top ten clones hold over 1.1% of the sample. The sequenced sample was PBMCs. The origin of the receptors is a man aged 55 to 70 in good health and CMV-seronegative.

This clone was detected only once. This chain connects TRBV5-1 to TRBJ2-2; no reliable D call. The CDR3 totals 15 residues. The V end was cut by 2 bases, the J end by 3 bases, with 11 bases between. Germline CDR1 is SGHRS and CDR2 is YFSETQ. The CDR3 bases are TGCGCCAGCAGCTTAGATGGGCCGGACACCGGGGAGCTGTTTTTT. Protein sequence: CASSLDGPDTGELFF. Full variable domain (outside the CDR3, taken from reference TRBV5-1 and TRBJ2-2): KAGVTQTPRYLIKTRGQQVTLSCSPISGHRSVSWYQQTPGQGLQFLFEYFSETQRNKGNFPGRFSGRQFSNSRSEMNVSTLELGDSALYLCASSLDGPDTGELFFGEGSRLTVL.

The V call is TRBV27, the J call TRBJ1-2; 9 bases line up with TRBD1. V lost 8 bases, J lost 4 bases, and 11 bases stayed unmatched. The CDR3 has 15 residues. Germline V CDR1 and CDR2: MNHEY, SMNVEV (reference sequence). CDR3 loop: CASGEVQGASYGYTF. The CDR3 DNA sequence: TGTGCCAGCGGTGAGGTACAGGGGGCCTCCTATGGCTACACCTTC.

The chain joins TRBV7-9 to TRBJ1-1; no clear D gene. This CDR3 spans 15 amino acids. The V gene lost 1 base and the J gene lost 0 bases, with 9 bases spanning the gap. Looked up from germline, CDR1 is SEHNR and CDR2 is FQNEAQ (reference sequence). CDR3 sequence reads: CASSLESRVNTEAFF. For the CDR3, the DNA is TGTGCCAGCAGCTTAGAGAGTCGGGTGAACACTGAAGCTTTCTTT. Complete variable domain (other parts from reference TRBV7-9 and TRBJ1-1): DTGVSQNPRHKITKRGQNVTFRCDPISEHNRLYWYRQTLGQGPEFLTYFQNEAQLEKSRLLSDRFSAERPKGSFSTLEIQRTEQGDSAMYLCASSLESRVNTEAFFGQGTRLTVV.

The chain couples TRBV18 to TRBJ2-5, with D uncertain. V dropped 6 bases and J dropped 4 bases, with 12 bases sitting between them. The CDR3 length is 13 residues. Germline CDR1 KGHSH, CDR2 LQKENI. The CDR3 nucleotides are TGTGCCAGCTCCTCCTCCCCCGGAGAGACCCAGTACTTC. The encoded protein is CASSSSPGETQYF.

The CDR3 here is CASSISAGRNTEAFF. The CDR3 nucleotides read TGTGCCAGCAGTATCTCGGCGGGGAGGAACACTGAAGCTTTCTTT. This chain uses TRBV28 with TRBJ1-1; D not resolved. The germline V gene encodes CDR1 MDHEN and CDR2 SYDVKM. V lost 5 bases and J 1 base, leaving 14 bases between the germline ends. This CDR3 has 15 amino acids. The whole variable domain, remainder taken from reference TRBV28 and TRBJ1-1, is DVKVTQSSRYLVKRTGEKVFLECVQDMDHENMFWYRQDPGLGLRLIYFSYDVKMKEKGDIPEGYSVSREKKERFSLILESASTNQTSMYLCASSISAGRNTEAFFGQGTRLTVV.

This chain uses TRBV7-8 with TRBJ1-4; TRBD1 is a possible D gene (5 bases). Germline CDR1 and CDR2: SGHVS and FQNEAQ. The CDR3 totals 14 residues. Trimming shortened V by 2 bases and J by 7 bases, and 11 bases separated the two germline ends. This chain's CDR3 is CASSLYGGGEKLFF. The CDR3, as DNA: TGTGCCAGCAGCTTATATGGGGGGGGTGAAAAACTGTTTTTT.

The sample holds one count of this clone. The sample contains more than one DNA sequence encoding this CDR3. The rearrangement links TRBV5-1 to TRBJ2-3; TRBD2 matches 7 bases. Per the germline V gene, CDR1 is SGHRS and CDR2 is YFSETQ. This CDR3 is 14 amino acids long. V shed 2 bases and J 4 bases; nucleotides not matched to a gene: 4. This CDR3 reads CASSLTSGADTQYF. For the CDR3, the DNA is TGCGCCAGCAGCTTAACGAGCGGGGCAGATACGCAGTATTTT.

The CDR3 spells CASSTMWTSPRGRMDTQYF. CDR3 nucleotide sequence: TGTGCCAGCAGCACCATGTGGACTAGCCCTCGGGGACGAATGGATACGCAGTATTTT. V is TRBV28 and J is TRBJ2-3, with 8 bases aligning to TRBD2. V dropped 6 bases and J dropped 6; count of bases not matched to a gene: 23. The germline V gene encodes CDR1 MDHEN and CDR2 SYDVKM. The CDR3 covers 19 residues.

The chain is built from TRBV5-5 and TRBJ2-1; 9 positions match TRBD2. CDR3 length: 18 residues. CDR1 and CDR2 from the germline V gene are SGHKS and YYEKEE (reference sequence). V gave up 1 base and J gave up 7 bases; unmatched junction bases: 15. CDR3 region: CASSLWRGGGRASNEQFF. The CDR3 DNA sequence: TGTGCCAGCAGCTTGTGGCGCGGAGGCGGGAGGGCCTCGAATGAGCAGTTCTTC.